The following is a TCR beta chain sequence with its context. What it binds is unknown. Germline V CDR1 and CDR2: MNHEY, SMNVEV (reference sequence). V shed 2 bases and J 0 bases; nucleotides not matched to a gene: 6. The CDR3 has 17 amino acids. The PCR ran on 60 Vbeta and 13 Jbeta primers. Sequencing used immunoSEQ multiplex PCR; TCRdb keeps in-frame clones, though not all of them. The sample gives about 150,000 clones, roughly 83% of which show up once; less than 0.4% is in the top ten. This specimen belongs to a study of cytomegalovirus exposure and HLA in healthy donors. General study findings and limits: Accurate HLA-A and HLA-B prediction from TCR beta sequences was reported for most subjects. Most TCR beta V segments were productive about 90% or about 30% of the time in an earlier analysis.

This chain uses TRBV27 with TRBJ2-3; 9 nucleotides line up with TRBD2. The sample was PBMCs. The sequence came from a boy aged 2-15 years in good health and CMV-seronegative. The CDR3 DNA reads TGTGCCAGCAGTTTAGGTCTAGCGGGACCTAGCACAGATACGCAGTATTTT. Its protein is CASSLGLAGPSTDTQYF.